This T cell receptor beta chain was identified in a study of shared clonotypes between healthy human individuals. Study information: CD4 naive and memory got three plates each, CD8 naive two, CD8 memory one. Whole-study findings and limits: Larger richness was generally estimated for naive than memory subsets.

Naive-designated CD8 cells lacked CD45RO, were positively enriched for CCR7, and omitted terminally differentiated effector memory CD45RA+ cells. Sequencing was at deep level. Investigators spread the genomic DNA of each subset evenly over several immunoSEQ plates. TCRdb's table, derived via immunoSEQ multiplex PCR, lists solely in-frame clones and lacks some. Counted here are millions of clones, under 95% occurring once; the ten biggest clones make up about 1.5%. V lost 3 bases and J 0 bases, leaving 7 bases between the germline ends. This CDR3 comprises 15 residues. The germline V gene encodes CDR1 SGDLS and CDR2 YYNGEE. Remarks on this clone: Its antigen is unidentified.

The rearrangement joins TRBV9 to TRBJ2-6; D unresolved. The sample comprised naive CD8+ T cells from PBMCs. The clonotype originates from a man younger than 35 in good health. Some clones in this sample may be carry-over from other donors' samples. CDR3 bases: TGTGCCAGCAGCGGCTTGAACTCTGGGGCCAACGTCCTGACTTTC. Translating it yields CASSGLNSGANVLTF.